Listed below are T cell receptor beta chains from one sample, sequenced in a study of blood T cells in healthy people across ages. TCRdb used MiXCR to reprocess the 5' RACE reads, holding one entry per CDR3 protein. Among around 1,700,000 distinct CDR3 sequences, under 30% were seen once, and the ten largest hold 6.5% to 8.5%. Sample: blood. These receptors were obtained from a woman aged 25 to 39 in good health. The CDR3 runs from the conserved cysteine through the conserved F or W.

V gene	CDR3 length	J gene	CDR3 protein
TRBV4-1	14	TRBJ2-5	CASSQATGWETQYF
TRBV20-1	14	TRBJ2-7	CSALSQGRSYEQYF
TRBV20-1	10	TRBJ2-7	CSALFYEQYF
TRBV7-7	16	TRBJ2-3	CASNVGRWRGTDTQYF
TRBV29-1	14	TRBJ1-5	CSVGNGYSNQPQHF
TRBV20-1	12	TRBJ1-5	CSAGGQNQPQHF
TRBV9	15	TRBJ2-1	CASSPQSTSVNEQFF
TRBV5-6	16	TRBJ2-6	CASSFIGTSGANVLTF
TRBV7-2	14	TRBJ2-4	CATSGVLAKNIQYF
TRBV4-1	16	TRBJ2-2	CASSQWGTGNTGELFF
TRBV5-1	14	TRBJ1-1	CASSLAPGQLEAFF
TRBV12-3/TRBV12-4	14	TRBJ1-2	CASRRQGGFYGYTF
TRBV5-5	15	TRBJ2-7	CASSLMDRSSYEQYF
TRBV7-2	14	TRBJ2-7	CASSMGLAVYEQYF
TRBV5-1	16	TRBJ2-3	CASSFTSGGAGDTQYF
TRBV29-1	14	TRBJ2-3	CSAGGTLYTDTQYF
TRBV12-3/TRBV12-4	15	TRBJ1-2	CASSFGQSVGYGYTF
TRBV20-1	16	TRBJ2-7	CSARVQREGERYEQYF
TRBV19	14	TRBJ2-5	CASSITREQETQYF
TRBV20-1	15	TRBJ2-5	CSARDLGHPQETQYF
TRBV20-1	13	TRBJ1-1	CSARGRPNTEAFF
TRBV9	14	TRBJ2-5	CASSEGTTEDEQYF
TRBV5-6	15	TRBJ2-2	CASSSRAVFPGELFF
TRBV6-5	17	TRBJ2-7	CASSFPRGSGGPYEQYF
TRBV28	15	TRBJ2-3	CASSGGGGVTDTQYF
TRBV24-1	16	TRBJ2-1	CATSDLPGGPSNEQFF
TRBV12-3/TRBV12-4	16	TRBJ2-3	CASSFPSGGPGDTQYF
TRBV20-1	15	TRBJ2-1	CSASGADRGDNEQFF
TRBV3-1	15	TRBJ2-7	CASGPSRGANYEQYF
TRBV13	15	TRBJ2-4	CASSLGTHLGNIQYF
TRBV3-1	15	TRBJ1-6	CASSKNRGPNSPLHF
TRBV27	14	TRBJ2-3	CASSFFRGTDTQYF
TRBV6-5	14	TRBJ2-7	CASSYDRFSYEQYF
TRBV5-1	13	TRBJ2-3	CASSYYRGDTQYF
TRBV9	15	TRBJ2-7	CASSVAGDPALEQYF
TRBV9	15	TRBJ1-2	CASSVGGTGGEGYTF
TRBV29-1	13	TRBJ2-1	CSVESLTGTGVFF
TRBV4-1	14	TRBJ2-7	CASSQEGTGSGQYF